A selection of T cell receptor beta chains follows, all from one sample in a study of human T cells and chemical hapten exposure. Via MiXCR, TCRdb re-called the RACE reads, giving one row per CDR3 protein. The table has some 110,000 distinct CDR3 sequences, 12% seen once; the top ten hold roughly 1.6%. Sample: whole blood, taken in connection with sensitization to the hapten diphenylcyclopropenone (DPC). The receptors derive from a woman between 50 and 59 years old with alopecia areata. Some clones in this sample may be carry-over from other donors' samples. The CDR3 runs from the conserved cysteine through the conserved F or W. Each record gives: CDR3 DNA, CDR3 protein, D gene, J gene, V gene, clone size. A D gene is named only where the DNA matches it firmly. Expanded clones get a size class; other rows say once, few or many, or leave the size out.

TGCGCCAGCAGCTCAACAGGGGATTTCGGCACAGATACGCAGTATTTT,CASSSTGDFGTDTQYF,TRBD1,TRBJ2-3,TRBV5-1,few
TGTGCCAGCAGAACGGACAGGGGAGGCACTGAAGCTTTCTTT,CASRTDRGGTEAFF,TRBD1,TRBJ1-1,TRBV6-2/TRBV6-3,NA
TGTGCCAGCTTAGGGAACACTGAAGCTTTCTTT,CASLGNTEAFF,NA,TRBJ1-1,TRBV7-9,NA
TGTGCCACCAGTGATTCCCTTCACGACAGGGATGAGCAGTTCTTC,CATSDSLHDRDEQFF,TRBD1,TRBJ2-1,TRBV24-1,NA
TGCAGCGTTGCCCTTGACAGGGGGAATCCCTACGAGCAGTACTTC,CSVALDRGNPYEQYF,TRBD1,TRBJ2-7,TRBV29-1,few
TGCAGCGCGGCCGGAGGGGCGGTATCTACGTGGGAGCAGTACTTC,CSAAGGAVSTWEQYF,NA,TRBJ2-7,TRBV29-1,many
TGTGCCAGCAGCGGGTCCAATGAGCAGTTCTTC,CASSGSNEQFF,NA,TRBJ2-1,TRBV9,NA
TGCAGCGTTGCGGCTTACAGAGTGATCACAGATACGCAGTATTTT,CSVAAYRVITDTQYF,NA,TRBJ2-3,TRBV29-1,few
TGTGCCAGCAGCCCCCAGACAGGCCCAACTGAAGCTTTCTTT,CASSPQTGPTEAFF,NA,TRBJ1-1,TRBV3-1,few
TGTGCCAGCAGCCAAGGAGCAAAGGGGTCGGGTGAAGCTTTCTTT,CASSQGAKGSGEAFF,NA,TRBJ1-1,TRBV4-2,few
TGTGCCAGCACCTCTTCGACTAGCGGGAGGAATGAGCAGTTCTTC,CASTSSTSGRNEQFF,TRBD2,TRBJ2-1,TRBV12-3/TRBV12-4,NA
TGTGCTAGTGGTTTGGGGGACGGTGAGCAGTTCTTC,CASGLGDGEQFF,NA,TRBJ2-1,TRBV12-5,NA
TGTGCCAGCAGCCGGGGCTCTGGCGGGAGGAAGAACGAGCAGTACTTC,CASSRGSGGRKNEQYF,TRBD2,TRBJ2-7,TRBV6-5,few
TGTGCCAGCAGACACGACGGGACCTATGGCTACACCTTC,CASRHDGTYGYTF,NA,TRBJ1-2,TRBV6-2/TRBV6-3,many
TGCAGTGCCGTATCGGGGCTTGGGCGCAATCAGCCCCAGCATTTT,CSAVSGLGRNQPQHF,NA,TRBJ1-5,TRBV20-1,many
TGTGCCACCAGTGGTTCCACAGGGCATGGCACAGATACGCAGTATTTT,CATSGSTGHGTDTQYF,NA,TRBJ2-3,TRBV24-1,many
TGCAGTGCTAGAGATCCGGGCGGGAGGGGTTACGAGCAGTACTTC,CSARDPGGRGYEQYF,TRBD2,TRBJ2-7,TRBV20-1,few
TGCGCCAGCGGGCGGGAGCCAGGACAGCCCCAGCATTTT,CASGREPGQPQHF,NA,TRBJ1-5,TRBV4-1,few
TGCAGTGCTGGGGACAGCGGGAGCGGTTTCGGGGAGCTGTTTTTT,CSAGDSGSGFGELFF,NA,TRBJ2-2,TRBV20-1,NA
TGTGCCAGCACCACCGGAAGGACACCATATCAGCCCCAGCATTTT,CASTTGRTPYQPQHF,NA,TRBJ1-5,TRBV2,many
TGTGCCAGCAGCTTAGTGGAGGGGCAATACGAGCAGTACTTC,CASSLVEGQYEQYF,NA,TRBJ2-7,TRBV7-2,NA
TGTGCCAGTAGTATACCCGCGGGGTCCTACAATGAGCAGTTCTTC,CASSIPAGSYNEQFF,NA,TRBJ2-1,TRBV19,many
TGTGCCAGTACCCCTAGCGGGAGACTCTACAATGAGCAGTTCTTC,CASTPSGRLYNEQFF,TRBD2,TRBJ2-1,TRBV19,NA
TGTGCCAGCAGTTCAGCGGGGAGTGGAGAGGGTAATGAGCAGTTCTTC,CASSSAGSGEGNEQFF,TRBD2,TRBJ2-1,TRBV27,few
TGTGCCAGCAGTTTACTAGGCCAGGGGAACACTGAAGCTTTCTTT,CASSLLGQGNTEAFF,NA,TRBJ1-1,TRBV28,many
TGTGCCAGCAGTGGGGGGACAGTTACCTTCTACGAGCAGTACTTC,CASSGGTVTFYEQYF,NA,TRBJ2-7,TRBV6-5,few
TGTGCCAGCCGTCCCGGTGGCCTAGAGACCGGGGAGCTGTTTTTT,CASRPGGLETGELFF,NA,TRBJ2-2,TRBV9,few
TGTGCCAGCAGTTACAATGGCGGCTACACCTTC,CASSYNGGYTF,NA,TRBJ1-2,TRBV6-6,NA
TGTGCCAGCAGCCAAGATCGCGGTGTGAATAATCTTCAGTACTTC,CASSQDRGVNNLQYF,NA,TRBJ2-4,TRBV4-2,few
TGTGCCAGCAGCCTCCTAGGTCCTTACGAGCAGTACTTC,CASSLLGPYEQYF,NA,TRBJ2-7,TRBV5-5,NA
TGCGCCAGCAGGAAATCCTCTTTAACAGGGCGGGACGGGCCCCAGCATTTT,CASRKSSLTGRDGPQHF,NA,TRBJ1-5,TRBV5-1,many
TGTGCCAGCTCACCAGGGTTACGAGAGGGTGAAGCTTTCTTT,CASSPGLREGEAFF,NA,TRBJ1-1,TRBV18,NA
TGTGCCAGCTCCGAGCTGTCCACTCGTACTGAAGCTTTCTTT,CASSELSTRTEAFF,NA,TRBJ1-1,TRBV18,NA
TGCAGCGTCACGGGACAGGACGCCGAGCAGTACTTC,CSVTGQDAEQYF,TRBD1,TRBJ2-7,TRBV29-1,many
TGTGCCAGCAGCCAGACACGTGATCAGCCCCAGCATTTT,CASSQTRDQPQHF,NA,TRBJ1-5,TRBV3-1,NA
TGTGCCAGCAGCCATTTCACGCTCAAATACAATGAGCAGTTCTTC,CASSHFTLKYNEQFF,NA,TRBJ2-1,TRBV7-8,NA
TGTGCCAGCAGCTCGTTAGGAGGGGCGCCAGCCAAAAACATTCAGTACTTC,CASSSLGGAPAKNIQYF,NA,TRBJ2-4,TRBV7-6,NA
TGTGCCAGCTCACCAACCTTACTAGCGGAATCTTACGAGCAGTACTTC,CASSPTLLAESYEQYF,TRBD2,TRBJ2-7,TRBV18,many
TGTGCCAGCAGTCTAACCAACGGGGGCCTGATAGCCAAAAACATTCAGTACTTC,CASSLTNGGLIAKNIQYF,NA,TRBJ2-4,TRBV6-2/TRBV6-3,many
TGTGCCAGCAGCGTCCTTGTGACAGATACGCAGTATTTT,CASSVLVTDTQYF,NA,TRBJ2-3,TRBV7-9,NA
TGTGCCAGCAGCTCTCCGGGACTAATAAATGAGCAGTTCTTC,CASSSPGLINEQFF,TRBD2,TRBJ2-1,TRBV7-2,NA
TGTGCCAGCAGCCGGACAACCACTAAAGCTTTCTTT,CASSRTTTKAFF,NA,TRBJ1-1,TRBV28,few
TGCAGTGCAAAAGGTGTGGGCTACACCTTC,CSAKGVGYTF,NA,TRBJ1-2,TRBV20-1,many
TGCGCCAGCAGCGTGGGGAGCTCTGGGGCCAACGTCCTGACTTTC,CASSVGSSGANVLTF,NA,TRBJ2-6,TRBV5-1,many
TGTGCCAGCCGGCCTCCGAACACTGAAGCTTTCTTT,CASRPPNTEAFF,NA,TRBJ1-1,TRBV12-3/TRBV12-4,many
TGTGCCAGCTCACCAGGGACAGGGAGAAGCGATGAGCAGTTCTTC,CASSPGTGRSDEQFF,TRBD1,TRBJ2-1,TRBV18,many
TGTGCCAGCAGCCAAATCTATGGCGGGAGGGTCGGCAATGAGCAGTTCTTC,CASSQIYGGRVGNEQFF,TRBD2,TRBJ2-1,TRBV3-1,many
TGTGCCAGCAGCTTAAGGGACTTCCCATACAATGAGCAGTTCTTC,CASSLRDFPYNEQFF,NA,TRBJ2-1,TRBV7-2,few
TGTGCCAGCAGCTCGGGACAGGGGGCGGGTGGCTACACCTTC,CASSSGQGAGGYTF,TRBD1,TRBJ1-2,TRBV12-3/TRBV12-4,NA
TGTGCCAGCACCCTAGGACTGAACACTGAAGCTTTCTTT,CASTLGLNTEAFF,NA,TRBJ1-1,TRBV28,NA
TGTGCCAGCAGCCCAAGCGGGACTTACGAGCAGTACTTC,CASSPSGTYEQYF,TRBD2,TRBJ2-7,TRBV9,many
TGTGCCAGCAGCCGGGTCCAGAGCTCTGGGGCCAACGTCCTGACTTTC,CASSRVQSSGANVLTF,NA,TRBJ2-6,TRBV7-2,NA
TGTGCCAGCAGTTCGCTGACAGGGAAGGACACCGGGGAGCTGTTTTTT,CASSSLTGKDTGELFF,TRBD1,TRBJ2-2,TRBV28,few
TGTGCCAGCAGCTCGACAGGGGGCACAGATACGCAGTATTTT,CASSSTGGTDTQYF,TRBD1,TRBJ2-3,TRBV5-6,NA
TGTGCCAGCAGTTTTCGGTCGGATGGGGCCAATGAGCAGTTCTTC,CASSFRSDGANEQFF,NA,TRBJ2-1,TRBV27,NA